This T cell receptor (beta chain) was captured in a study of technical replicates of blood from a handful of donors. Sequencing used immunoSEQ multiplex PCR; TCRdb keeps in-frame clones, though not all of them. The table lists tens of thousands of clones, around 93% of them singletons. The CDR3 has 12 residues. Trimming took off 6 bases at V and 5 bases at J, with 5 bases between the two ends. Germline CDR1 and CDR2: SNHLY and FYNNEI. The chain joins TRBV2 to TRBJ1-6; no reliable D call. The clonotype was recovered from a human donor in good health. Some clones in this sample may be carry-over from other donors' samples. The sequenced sample consisted of PBMCs. In DNA form, the CDR3 reads TGTGCCAGCAGCCCAAATAATTCACCCCTCCACTTT. This gives the protein CASSPNNSPLHF.